Sequencing of this TCR beta chain was carried out in a study of cytomegalovirus exposure and HLA in healthy donors (dated by TCRdb to between 2016 and 2019). In terms of the full investigation: The 550 to 750 repertoires of the first cohort and the 120 validation repertoires were produced on the same platform, according to a later analysis. The study aimed to test whether signatures of past pathogen exposure could be identified by cataloging public T cell receptors. To predict cytomegalovirus infection status, the study brought together high-throughput TCR immunosequencing, statistical association of individual TCRs with disease status, and machine learning. A separate validation cohort of roughly 110 different subjects was used in addition to the roughly 670-subject first cohort. The study at large found these results: A later analysis lacked HLA typing for the validation cohort, so it scored co-occurrence in that cohort across all 120 repertoires. Most TCR sequences were observed very rarely across donors, whereas some public TCRs were present in many individuals. The classifier was reported to diagnose cytomegalovirus status with high specificity and sensitivity in both the original and validation cohorts. In a later analysis, TCRs clustered in the first cohort were found to also tend to co-occur in the roughly 130 validation repertoires, with approximately 94% of cluster scores above 0. The study gave a list of over 150 TCR beta chains associated with cytomegalovirus. A few of the identified cytomegalovirus-associated TCR beta chains were confirmed in vitro to be specific for cytomegalovirus antigens. The authors suggested that the approach could potentially be generalized to other disease states and immunological phenotypes.

Separate from the roughly 700-subject first cohort, the validation cohort of roughly 110 subjects was the group to which the donors belonged. The CDR3 holds 13 amino acids from the cysteine to the phenylalanine. Solely the CDR3 DNA is kept, with 39 bases framed from the first base. V and J are truncated by 4 bases and 1 base respectively, leaving an intervening sequence of 8 bases. CDR1 and CDR2, per the germline V gene, are KGHSH and LQKENI. Receptor libraries were prepared by the immunoSEQ multiplex PCR assay. The original pipeline was this. A statistical classification framework was developed to diagnose cytomegalovirus status using the catalog of TCR beta chain sequences. The table was pulled from immuneACCESS by TCRdb, which kept in-frame rearrangements only. Such tables lose some clones; where checked, under half of the loss comes from unresolved V genes, and the rest has no known cause. D and trimming were read from the DNA, whereas the V and J calls and clone size are those reported in that table. This sample gives approximately 160,000 clones in total; 85% to 90% of them show up just once. The biggest ten clones account for over 4% of the sample.

Concerning this clone: The target of this receptor is not known. Per-base qualities were not stored, and no clone one base away is much larger.

The sequence was collected from a man aged 18 to 29 in good health and CMV-seropositive. The chain is made from TRBV18 and TRBJ2-7; the D segment could be TRBD1, given 6 matching bases. Sequencing input: PBMCs. The bases read TGTGCCAGCTCACTAGGACAGTCCTACGAGCAGTACTTC. Protein translation: CASSLGQSYEQYF.